This T cell receptor (beta chain) emerged from a study of blood T cell repertoires in COVID-19. Study at large: The United States, Italy and Spain provided the acute and convalescent COVID-19 samples. PBMCs, B-cell-depleted T cells, or T cells provided the cDNA or gDNA that made up the material.

Methods used by the authors: Reference gene primer amplification in the assay estimated nucleated cell counts. Repertoires were generated with immunoSEQ multiplex PCR, while TCRdb's copy carries only in-frame clones and drops some. V and J calls and clone size follow that table, whereas D and trimming were derived from the DNA. The table has 150,000 to 200,000 clones, around 90% seen once; the top ten hold 18%. This clone has a single count. This receptor was obtained from a man aged 55 to 70 with active or convalescent COVID-19. Sample: peripheral blood.

The CDR3 bases are TGTGCCAGCAGTGATGGGGGCAGGGTCAACTACGAGCAGTACTTC. Its protein product is CASSDGGRVNYEQYF. The gene calls are TRBV6-1 and TRBJ2-7; D possibly corresponds to TRBD1 (6 bases). CDR1 is MNHNS, CDR2 SASEGT, per germline. The CDR3 contains 15 residues. Trimming shortened V by 3 bases and J by 3 bases, and 15 bases separated the two germline ends.